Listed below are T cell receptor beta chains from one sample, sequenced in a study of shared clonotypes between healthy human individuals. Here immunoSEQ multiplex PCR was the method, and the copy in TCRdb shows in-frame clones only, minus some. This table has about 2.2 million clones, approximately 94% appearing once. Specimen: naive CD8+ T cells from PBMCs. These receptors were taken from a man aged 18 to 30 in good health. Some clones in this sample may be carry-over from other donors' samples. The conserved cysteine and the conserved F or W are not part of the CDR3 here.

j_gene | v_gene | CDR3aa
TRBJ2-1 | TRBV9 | ASTLSGRSYNEQF
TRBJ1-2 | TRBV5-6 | ASSLLAALAYGYT
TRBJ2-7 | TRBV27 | ASSYGTSDEQY
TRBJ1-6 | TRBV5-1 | ASSLVGTSGGSYNSPLH
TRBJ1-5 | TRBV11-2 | ASSPSPTGNQPQH
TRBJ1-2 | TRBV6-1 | ASSEKSMRGYGYT
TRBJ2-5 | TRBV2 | ASSTSPGTGPKETQY
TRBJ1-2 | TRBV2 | ASSESRDRGF
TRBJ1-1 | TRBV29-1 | SVEGQGIAEAF
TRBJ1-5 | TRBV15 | ATSRTGTAHQPQH
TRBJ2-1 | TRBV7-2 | ASSLPSGTSYNEQF
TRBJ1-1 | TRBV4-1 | ASSQPGQGKAEAF
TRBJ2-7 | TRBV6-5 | ASRMDRREYEQY
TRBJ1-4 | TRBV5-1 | ASSLGVGEKLF
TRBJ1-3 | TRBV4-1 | ASSQQDFSGNTIY
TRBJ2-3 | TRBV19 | ASSAGTSGTDTQY
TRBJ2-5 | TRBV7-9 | ASSLVLETQY
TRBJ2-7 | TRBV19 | ASSTAGQTYEQY
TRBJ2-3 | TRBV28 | ASSLRQGADTQY
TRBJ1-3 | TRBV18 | ASSPRGMDTIY
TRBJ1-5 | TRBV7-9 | ASSLGDAGLVQPQH
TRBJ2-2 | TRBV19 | ASSRRRGINTGELF
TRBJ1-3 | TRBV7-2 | ASSPWEGPGNTIY
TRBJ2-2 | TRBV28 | ASSPSPKNTGELF
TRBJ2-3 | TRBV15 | ATSRDRLLREGLTDTQY
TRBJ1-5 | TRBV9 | ASARQGSNQPQH
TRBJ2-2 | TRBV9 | ASSAPQGIANTGELF
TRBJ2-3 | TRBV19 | ASNVGTDTQY